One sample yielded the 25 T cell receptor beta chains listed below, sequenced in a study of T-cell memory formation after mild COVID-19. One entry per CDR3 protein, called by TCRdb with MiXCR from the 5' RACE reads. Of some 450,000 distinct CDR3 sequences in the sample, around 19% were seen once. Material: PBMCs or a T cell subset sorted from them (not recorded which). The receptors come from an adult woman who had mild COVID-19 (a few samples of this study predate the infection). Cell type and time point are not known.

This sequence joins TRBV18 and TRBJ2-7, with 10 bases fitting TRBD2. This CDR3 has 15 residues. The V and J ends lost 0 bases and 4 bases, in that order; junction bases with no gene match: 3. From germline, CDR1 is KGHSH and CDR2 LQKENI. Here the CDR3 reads CASSPPWTSGYEQYF. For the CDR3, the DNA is TGTGCCAGCTCACCACCCTGGACTAGCGGATACGAGCAGTACTTC.

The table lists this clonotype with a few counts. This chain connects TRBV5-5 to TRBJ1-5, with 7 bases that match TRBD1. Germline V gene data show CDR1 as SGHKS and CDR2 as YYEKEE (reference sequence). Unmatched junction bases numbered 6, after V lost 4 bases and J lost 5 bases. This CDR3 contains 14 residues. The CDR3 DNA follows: TGTGCCAGCAGCCTTACAGGGGTGCATCAGCCCCAGCATTTT. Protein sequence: CASSLTGVHQPQHF.

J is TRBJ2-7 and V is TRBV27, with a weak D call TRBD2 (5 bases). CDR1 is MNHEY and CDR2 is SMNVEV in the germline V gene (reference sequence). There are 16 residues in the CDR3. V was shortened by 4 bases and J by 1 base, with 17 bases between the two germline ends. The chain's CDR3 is CASSSRGIGPSYEQYF. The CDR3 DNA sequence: TGTGCCAGCAGTTCTCGAGGGATTGGCCCTTCCTACGAGCAGTACTTC.

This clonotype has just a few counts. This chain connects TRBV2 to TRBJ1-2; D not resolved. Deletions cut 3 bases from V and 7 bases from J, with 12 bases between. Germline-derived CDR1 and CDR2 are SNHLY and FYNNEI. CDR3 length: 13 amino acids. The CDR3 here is CASSDLPVSGYTF. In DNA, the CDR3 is TGTGCCAGCAGTGATCTTCCAGTCAGTGGCTACACCTTC.

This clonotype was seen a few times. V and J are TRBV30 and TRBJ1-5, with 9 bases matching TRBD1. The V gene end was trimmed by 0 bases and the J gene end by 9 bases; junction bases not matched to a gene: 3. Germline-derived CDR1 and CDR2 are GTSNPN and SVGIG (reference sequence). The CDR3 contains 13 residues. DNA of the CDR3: TGTGCCTGGAGTGTTACAGGGGGCTGGCCCCAGCATTTT. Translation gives CAWSVTGGWPQHF.

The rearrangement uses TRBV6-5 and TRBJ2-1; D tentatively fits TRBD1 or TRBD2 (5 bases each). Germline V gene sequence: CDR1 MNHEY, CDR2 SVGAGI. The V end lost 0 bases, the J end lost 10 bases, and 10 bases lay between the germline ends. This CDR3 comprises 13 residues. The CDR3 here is CASSYSQGDEQFF. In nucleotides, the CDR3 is TGTGCCAGCAGTTACTCCCAGGGAGACGAGCAGTTCTTC.

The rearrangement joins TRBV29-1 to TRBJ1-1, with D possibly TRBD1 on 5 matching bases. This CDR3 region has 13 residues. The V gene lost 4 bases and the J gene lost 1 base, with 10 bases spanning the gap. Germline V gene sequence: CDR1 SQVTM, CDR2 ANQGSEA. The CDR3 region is CSVGGLRNTEAFF. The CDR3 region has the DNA TGCAGCGTTGGGGGACTGCGGAACACTGAAGCTTTCTTT.

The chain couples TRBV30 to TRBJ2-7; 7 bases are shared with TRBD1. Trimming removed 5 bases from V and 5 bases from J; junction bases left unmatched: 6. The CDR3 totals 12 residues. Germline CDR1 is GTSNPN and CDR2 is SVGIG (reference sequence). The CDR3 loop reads CAWYPTGNEQYF. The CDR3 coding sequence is TGTGCCTGGTATCCGACAGGGAACGAGCAGTACTTC.

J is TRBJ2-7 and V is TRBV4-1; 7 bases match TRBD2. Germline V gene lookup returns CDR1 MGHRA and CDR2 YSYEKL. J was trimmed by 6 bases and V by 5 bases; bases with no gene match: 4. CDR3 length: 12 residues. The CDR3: CASSSREGEQYF. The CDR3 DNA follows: TGCGCCAGCAGCTCGAGGGAGGGCGAGCAGTACTTC.

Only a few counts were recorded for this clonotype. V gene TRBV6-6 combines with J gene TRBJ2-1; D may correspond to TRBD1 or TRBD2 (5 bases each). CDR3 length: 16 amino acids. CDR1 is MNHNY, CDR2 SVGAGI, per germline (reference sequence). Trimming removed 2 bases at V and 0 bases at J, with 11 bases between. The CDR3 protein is CASSYGGGVSYNEQFF. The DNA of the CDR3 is TGTGCCAGCAGTTACGGTGGGGGAGTCTCCTACAATGAGCAGTTCTTC.

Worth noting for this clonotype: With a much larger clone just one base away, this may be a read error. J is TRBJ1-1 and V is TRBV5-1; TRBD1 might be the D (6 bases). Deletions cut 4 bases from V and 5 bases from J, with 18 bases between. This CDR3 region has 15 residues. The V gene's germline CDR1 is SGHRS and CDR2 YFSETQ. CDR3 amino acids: CASSETGLSNTEAFF. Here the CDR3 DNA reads TGCGCCAGCAGCGAGACAGGTCTCAGTAATACTGAAGCTTTCTTT.

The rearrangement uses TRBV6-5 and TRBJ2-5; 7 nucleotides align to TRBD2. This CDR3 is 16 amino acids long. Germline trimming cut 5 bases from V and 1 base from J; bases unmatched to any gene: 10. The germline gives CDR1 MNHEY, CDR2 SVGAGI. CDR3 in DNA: TGTGCCAGCAGTATCGGGAGGCTACGCTCCCAAGAGACCCAGTACTTC. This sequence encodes CASSIGRLRSQETQYF.

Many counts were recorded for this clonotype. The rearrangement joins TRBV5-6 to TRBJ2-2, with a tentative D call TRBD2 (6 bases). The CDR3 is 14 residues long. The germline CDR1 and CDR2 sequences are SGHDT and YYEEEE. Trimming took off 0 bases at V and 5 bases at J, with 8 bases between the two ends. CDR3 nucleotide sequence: TGTGCCAGCAGCTTGGCGCTAGCGACCGGGGAGCTGTTTTTT. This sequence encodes CASSLALATGELFF.

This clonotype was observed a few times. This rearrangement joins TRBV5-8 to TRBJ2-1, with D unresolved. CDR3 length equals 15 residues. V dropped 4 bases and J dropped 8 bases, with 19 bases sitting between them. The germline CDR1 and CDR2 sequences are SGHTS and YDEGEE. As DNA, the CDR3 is TGTGCCAGCAGCCCTGGGTCCCGACAAGGGTATGAGCAGTTCTTC. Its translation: CASSPGSRQGYEQFF. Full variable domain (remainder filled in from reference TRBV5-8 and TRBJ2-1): EAGVTQSPTHLIKTRGQQATLRCSPISGHTSVYWYQQALGLGLQFLLWYDEGEERNRGNFPPRFSGRQFPNYSSELNVNALELEDSALYLCASSPGSRQGYEQFFGPGTRLTVL.

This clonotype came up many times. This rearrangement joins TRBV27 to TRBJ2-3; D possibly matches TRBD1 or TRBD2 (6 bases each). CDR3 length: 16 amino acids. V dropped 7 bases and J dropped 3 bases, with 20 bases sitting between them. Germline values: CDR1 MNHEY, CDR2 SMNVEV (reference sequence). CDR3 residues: CASKRRGREGTDTQYF. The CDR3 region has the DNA TGTGCCAGCAAAAGACGGGGGCGTGAAGGAACAGATACGCAGTATTTT.

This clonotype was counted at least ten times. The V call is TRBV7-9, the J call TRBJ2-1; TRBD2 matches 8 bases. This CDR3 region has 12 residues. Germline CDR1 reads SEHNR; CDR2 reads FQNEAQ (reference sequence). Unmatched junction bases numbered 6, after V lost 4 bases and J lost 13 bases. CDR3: CASSYRAGAQFF. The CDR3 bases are TGTGCCAGCAGCTACCGAGCGGGAGCCCAGTTCTTC.

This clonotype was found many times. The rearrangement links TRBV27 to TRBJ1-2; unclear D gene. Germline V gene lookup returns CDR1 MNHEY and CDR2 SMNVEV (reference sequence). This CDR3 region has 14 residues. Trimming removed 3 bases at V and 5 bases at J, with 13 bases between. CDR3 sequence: CASSLAGGYYGYTF. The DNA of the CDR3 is TGTGCCAGCAGTTTGGCGGGAGGTTATTATGGCTACACCTTC.

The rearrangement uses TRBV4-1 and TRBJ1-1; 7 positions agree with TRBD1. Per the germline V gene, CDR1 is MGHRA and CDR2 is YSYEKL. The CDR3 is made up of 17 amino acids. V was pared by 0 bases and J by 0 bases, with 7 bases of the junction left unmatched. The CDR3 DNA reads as TGCGCCAGCAGCCAAGATAATACGGGGACAGTGAACACTGAAGCTTTCTTT. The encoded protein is CASSQDNTGTVNTEAFF.

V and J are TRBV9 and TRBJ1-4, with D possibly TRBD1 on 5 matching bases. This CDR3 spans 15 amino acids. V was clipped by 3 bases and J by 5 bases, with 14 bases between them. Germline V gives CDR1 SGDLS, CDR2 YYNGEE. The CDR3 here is CASSEFGGPNEKLFF. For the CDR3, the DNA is TGTGCCAGCAGCGAGTTTGGGGGACCGAATGAAAAACTGTTTTTT.

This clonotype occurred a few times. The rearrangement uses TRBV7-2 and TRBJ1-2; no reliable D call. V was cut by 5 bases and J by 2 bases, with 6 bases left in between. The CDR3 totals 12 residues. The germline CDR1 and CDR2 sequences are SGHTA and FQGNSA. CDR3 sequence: CASSADNYGYTF. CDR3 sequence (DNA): TGTGCCAGCAGCGCCGACAACTATGGCTACACCTTC.

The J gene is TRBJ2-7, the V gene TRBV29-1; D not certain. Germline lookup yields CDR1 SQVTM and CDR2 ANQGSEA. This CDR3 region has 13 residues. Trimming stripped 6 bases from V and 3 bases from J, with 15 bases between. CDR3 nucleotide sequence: TGCAGCGTCCGAAGAGGATTGGACTACGAGCAGTACTTC. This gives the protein CSVRRGLDYEQYF.

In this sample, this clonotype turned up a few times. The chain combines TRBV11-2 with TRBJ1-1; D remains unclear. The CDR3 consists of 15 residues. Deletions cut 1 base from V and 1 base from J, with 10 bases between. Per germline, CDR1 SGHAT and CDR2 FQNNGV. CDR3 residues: CASSLVTNPNTEAFF. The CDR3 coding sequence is TGTGCCAGCAGCTTAGTCACTAACCCGAACACTGAAGCTTTCTTT. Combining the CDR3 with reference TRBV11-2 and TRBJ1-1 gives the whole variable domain EAGVAQSPRYKIIEKRQSVAFWCNPISGHATLYWYQQILGQGPKLLIQFQNNGVVDDSQLPKDRFSAERLKGVDSTLKIQPAKLEDSAVYLCASSLVTNPNTEAFFGQGTRLTVV.

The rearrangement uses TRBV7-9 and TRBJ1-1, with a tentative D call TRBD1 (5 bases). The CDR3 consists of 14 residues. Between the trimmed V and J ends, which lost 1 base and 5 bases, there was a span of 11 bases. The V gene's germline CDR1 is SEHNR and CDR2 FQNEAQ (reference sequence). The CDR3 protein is CASSLGGAETEAFF. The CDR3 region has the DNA TGTGCCAGCAGCTTAGGGGGCGCGGAGACTGAAGCTTTCTTT.

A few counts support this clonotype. The CDR3 loop is CATSGGTDTQYF. The CDR3 nucleotides read TGTGCCACCAGCGGAGGGACAGATACGCAGTATTTT. The V and J genes are TRBV15 and TRBJ2-3; tentatively, D is TRBD2 (6 bases). V was cut by 5 bases and J by 3 bases, with 6 bases left in between. The CDR3 extends over 12 amino acids. Germline V gene sequence: CDR1 LNHNV, CDR2 YYDKDF (reference sequence).

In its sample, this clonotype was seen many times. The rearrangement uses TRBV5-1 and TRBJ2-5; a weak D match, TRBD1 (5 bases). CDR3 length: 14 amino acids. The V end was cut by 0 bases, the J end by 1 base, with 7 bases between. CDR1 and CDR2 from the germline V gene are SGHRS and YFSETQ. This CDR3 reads CASSLVQGQETQYF. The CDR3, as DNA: TGCGCCAGCAGCTTGGTGCAGGGCCAAGAGACCCAGTACTTC.